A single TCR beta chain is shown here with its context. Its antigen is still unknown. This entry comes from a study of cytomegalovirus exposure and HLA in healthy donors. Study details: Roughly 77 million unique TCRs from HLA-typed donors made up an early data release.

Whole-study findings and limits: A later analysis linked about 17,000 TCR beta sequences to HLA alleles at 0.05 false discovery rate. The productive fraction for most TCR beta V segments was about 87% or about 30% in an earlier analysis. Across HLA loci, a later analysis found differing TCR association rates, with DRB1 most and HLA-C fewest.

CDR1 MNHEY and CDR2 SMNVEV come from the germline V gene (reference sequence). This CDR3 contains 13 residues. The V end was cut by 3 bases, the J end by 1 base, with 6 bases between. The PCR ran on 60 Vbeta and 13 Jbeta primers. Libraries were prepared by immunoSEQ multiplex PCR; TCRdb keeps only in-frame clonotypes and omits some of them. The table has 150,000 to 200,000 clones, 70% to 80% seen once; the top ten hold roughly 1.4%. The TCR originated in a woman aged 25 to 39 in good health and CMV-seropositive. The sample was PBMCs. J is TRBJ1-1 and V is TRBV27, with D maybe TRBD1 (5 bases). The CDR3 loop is CASSFRENTEAFF. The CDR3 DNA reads TGTGCCAGCAGTTTCAGGGAGAACACTGAAGCTTTCTTT.